Here is one TCR beta chain with its context. Patients at the Seattle site were enrolled during active infection and followed longitudinally. This sample is part of a study of blood T cell repertoires in COVID-19. The CDR3 totals 15 residues. In germline, CDR1 is MNHEY, CDR2 SMNVEV (reference sequence). V was pared by 6 bases and J by 4 bases, with 4 bases of the junction left unmatched. Repertoires were generated with immunoSEQ multiplex PCR, while TCRdb's copy carries only in-frame clones and drops some. The sample comprises over 150,000 clones, around nine tenths of which are singletons, and about 2.6% rests with the top ten.

The rearrangement joins TRBV27 to TRBJ2-1, with TRBD2 matching 12 bases. Input material: peripheral blood. This sequence originates from a woman aged 80 or over with COVID-19, enrolled during active disease. The CDR3 protein is CASSLAGGLYNEQFF. In nucleotides, the CDR3 is TGTGCCAGCAGCCTAGCGGGAGGGTTATACAATGAGCAGTTCTTC.